The 5 T cell receptor beta chains below come from one sample, sequenced in a study of blood T cell repertoires in COVID-19. Generated by immunoSEQ multiplex PCR, the TCRdb table keeps only in-frame clones and is missing some. Seen here are about 190,000 clones, 78% observed once, and the top ten hold 2.5% to 3%. The sample was peripheral blood. The receptors were gathered from a woman of 80 years or more with active or convalescent COVID-19.

This chain connects TRBV12-3 or TRBV12-4 to TRBJ2-3; possible D gene TRBD1, 6 bases. The CDR3 spans 13 residues. Trimming removed 7 bases at V and 5 bases at J, with 13 bases between. CDR3 amino acids: CASTGTPRDTQYF. CDR3 nucleotides: TGTGCCAGCACTGGGACACCGAGAGATACGCAGTATTTT.

This chain uses TRBV7-8 with TRBJ1-6; unclear D gene. Per the germline V gene, CDR1 is SGHVS and CDR2 is FQNEAQ. Trimming shortened V by 3 bases and J by 7 bases, and 10 bases separated the two germline ends. The CDR3 runs to 14 residues. CDR3 sequence reads: CASSFGLLNSPLHF. The CDR3 nucleotides are TGTGCCAGCAGCTTCGGACTTCTCAATTCACCCCTCCACTTT.

This clone was counted a few times. The V gene is TRBV27, the J gene TRBJ1-2; TRBD1 is a possible D gene (6 bases). CDR3 length equals 14 residues. Germline V gene lookup returns CDR1 MNHEY and CDR2 SMNVEV (reference sequence). The V gene lost 3 bases and the J gene lost 1 base, with 9 bases spanning the gap. The CDR3 protein is CASSLKGHNYGYTF. The CDR3 coding sequence is TGTGCCAGCAGTTTGAAGGGACATAACTATGGCTACACCTTC.

The chain carries TRBV7-6 and TRBJ2-3, with 8 bases matching TRBD1. Germline lookup yields CDR1 SGHVS and CDR2 FNYEAQ. This CDR3 contains 18 residues. The V and J ends lost 5 bases and 2 bases, in that order; junction bases with no gene match: 15. The CDR3 DNA reads TGTGCCAGCAGCCTAGGGACAGGTGTATGGCCAAACACAGATACGCAGTATTTT. Translation: CASSLGTGVWPNTDTQYF.

V gene TRBV5-6 combines with J gene TRBJ2-7; no clear D gene. The germline V gene encodes CDR1 SGHDT and CDR2 YYEEEE. Trimming shortened V by 3 bases and J by 2 bases, and 3 bases separated the two germline ends. The CDR3 covers 11 residues. The CDR3 region has the DNA TGTGCCAGCAGCTCAACCTACGAGCAGTACTTC. Translated, it gives CASSSTYEQYF.